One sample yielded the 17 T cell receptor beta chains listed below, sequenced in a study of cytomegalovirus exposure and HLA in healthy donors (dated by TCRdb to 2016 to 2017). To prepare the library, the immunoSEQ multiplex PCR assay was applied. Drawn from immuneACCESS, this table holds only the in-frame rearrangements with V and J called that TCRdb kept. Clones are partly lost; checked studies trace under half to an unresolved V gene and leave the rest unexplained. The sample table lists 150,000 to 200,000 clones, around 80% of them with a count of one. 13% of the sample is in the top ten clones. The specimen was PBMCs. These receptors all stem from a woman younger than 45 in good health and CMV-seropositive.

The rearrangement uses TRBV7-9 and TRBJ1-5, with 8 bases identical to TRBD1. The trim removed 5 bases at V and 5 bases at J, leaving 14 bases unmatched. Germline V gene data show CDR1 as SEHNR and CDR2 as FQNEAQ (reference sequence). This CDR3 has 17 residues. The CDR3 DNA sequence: TGTGCCAGCAGCCCAGGACAGGGAACAGTGAAGGATCAGCCCCAGCATTTT. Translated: CASSPGQGTVKDQPQHF. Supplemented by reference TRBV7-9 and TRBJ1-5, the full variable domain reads DTGVSQNPRHKITKRGQNVTFRCDPISEHNRLYWYRQTLGQGPEFLTYFQNEAQLEKSRLLSDRFSAERPKGSFSTLEIQRTEQGDSAMYLCASSPGQGTVKDQPQHFGDGTRLSIL.

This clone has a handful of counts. The CDR3 here is CSVRSSPGELFF. The DNA for the CDR3 is TGCAGCGTGAGGTCCTCCCCCGGGGAGCTGTTTTTT. V usage is TRBV29-1 and J usage is TRBJ2-2; no clear D gene. V lost 6 bases and J 6 bases, leaving 11 bases between the germline ends. Looked up from germline, CDR1 is SQVTM and CDR2 is ANQGSEA. The CDR3 length is 12 residues.

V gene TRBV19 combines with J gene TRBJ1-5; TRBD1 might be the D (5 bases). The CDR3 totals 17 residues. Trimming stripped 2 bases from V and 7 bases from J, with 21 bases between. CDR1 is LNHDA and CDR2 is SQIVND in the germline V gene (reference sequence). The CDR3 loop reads CASSIRPLGRRGQPQHF. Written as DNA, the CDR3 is TGTGCCAGTAGTATACGACCCCTCGGACGGCGGGGCCAGCCCCAGCATTTT.

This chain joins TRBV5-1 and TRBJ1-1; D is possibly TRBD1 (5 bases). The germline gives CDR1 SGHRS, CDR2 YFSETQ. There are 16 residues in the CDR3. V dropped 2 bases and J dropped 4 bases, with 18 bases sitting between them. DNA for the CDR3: TGCGCCAGCAGCTTCGCCGCAGGGCGCTCGGGCACTGAAGCTTTCTTT. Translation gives CASSFAAGRSGTEAFF.

CDR3 loop: CASSESTVPGGYTF. The CDR3 bases are TGTGCCAGCAGTGAAAGCACAGTTCCCGGTGGCTACACCTTC. V and J are TRBV6-1 and TRBJ1-2; no clear D. CDR1 MNHNS and CDR2 SASEGT come from the germline V gene. There are 14 residues in the CDR3. Trimming cost V 2 bases and J 7 bases, with 14 bases left between them.

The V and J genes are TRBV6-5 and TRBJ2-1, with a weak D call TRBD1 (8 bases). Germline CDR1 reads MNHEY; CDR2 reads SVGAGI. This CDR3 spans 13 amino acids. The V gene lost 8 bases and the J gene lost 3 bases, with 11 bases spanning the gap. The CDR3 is CASHRGGYNEQFF. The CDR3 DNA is TGTGCCAGCCACAGGGGGGGCTACAATGAGCAGTTCTTC.

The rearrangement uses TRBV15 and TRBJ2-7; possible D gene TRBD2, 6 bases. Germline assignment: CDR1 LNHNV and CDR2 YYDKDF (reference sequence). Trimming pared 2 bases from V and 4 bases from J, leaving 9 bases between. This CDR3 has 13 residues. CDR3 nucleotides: TGTGCCACCAGCAGACCGGGAGATTACGAGCAGTACTTC. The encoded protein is CATSRPGDYEQYF. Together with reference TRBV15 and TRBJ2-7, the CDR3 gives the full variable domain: DAMVIQNPRYQVTQFGKPVTLSCSQTLNHNVMYWYQQKSSQAPKLLFHYYDKDFNNEADTPDNFQSRRPNTSFCFLDIRSPGLGDTAMYLCATSRPGDYEQYFGPGTRLTVT.

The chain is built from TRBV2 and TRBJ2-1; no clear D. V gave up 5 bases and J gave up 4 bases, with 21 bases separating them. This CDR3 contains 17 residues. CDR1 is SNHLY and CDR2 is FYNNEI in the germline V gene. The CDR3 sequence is CASSPLSAAHLYNEQFF. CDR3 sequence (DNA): TGTGCCAGCAGTCCGCTCTCGGCGGCCCACTTATACAATGAGCAGTTCTTC.

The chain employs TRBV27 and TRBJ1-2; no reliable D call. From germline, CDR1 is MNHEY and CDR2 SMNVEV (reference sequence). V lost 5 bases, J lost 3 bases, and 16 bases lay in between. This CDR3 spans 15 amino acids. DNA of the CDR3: TGTGCCAGCAGTCTTAGGAGGGCGCCCCACTATGGCTACACCTTC. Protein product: CASSLRRAPHYGYTF.

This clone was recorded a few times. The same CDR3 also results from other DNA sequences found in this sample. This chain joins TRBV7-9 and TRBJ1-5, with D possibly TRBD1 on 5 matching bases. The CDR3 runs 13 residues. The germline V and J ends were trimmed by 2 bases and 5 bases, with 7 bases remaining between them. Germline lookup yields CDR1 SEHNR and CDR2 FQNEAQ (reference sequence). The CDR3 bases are TGTGCCAGCAGCTTATCGGGGGATCAGCCCCAGCATTTT. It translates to CASSLSGDQPQHF.

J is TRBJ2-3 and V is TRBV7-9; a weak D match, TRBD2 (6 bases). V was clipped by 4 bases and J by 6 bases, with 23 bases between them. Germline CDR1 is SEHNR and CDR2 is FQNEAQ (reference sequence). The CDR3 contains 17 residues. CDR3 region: CASSSINTGAEWDTQYF. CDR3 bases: TGTGCCAGCAGCTCGATCAATACGGGAGCAGAATGGGATACGCAGTATTTT.

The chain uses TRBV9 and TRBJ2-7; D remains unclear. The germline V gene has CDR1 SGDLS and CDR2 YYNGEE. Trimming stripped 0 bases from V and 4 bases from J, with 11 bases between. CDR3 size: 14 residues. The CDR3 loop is CASSVEPTPYEQYF. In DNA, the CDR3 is TGTGCCAGCAGCGTAGAGCCTACCCCTTACGAGCAGTACTTC.

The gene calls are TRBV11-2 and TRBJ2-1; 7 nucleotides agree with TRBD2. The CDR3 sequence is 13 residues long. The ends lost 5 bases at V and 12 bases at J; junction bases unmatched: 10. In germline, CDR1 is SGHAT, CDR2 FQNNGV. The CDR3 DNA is TGTGCCAGCAGCGCCACCGTAGCGGGCTTGCAGTTCTTC. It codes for CASSATVAGLQFF.

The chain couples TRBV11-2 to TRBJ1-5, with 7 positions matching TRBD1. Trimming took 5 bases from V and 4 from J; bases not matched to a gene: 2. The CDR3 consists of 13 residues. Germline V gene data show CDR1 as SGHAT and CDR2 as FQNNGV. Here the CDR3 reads CASSPGGNQPQHF. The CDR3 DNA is TGTGCCAGCAGCCCAGGGGGGAATCAGCCCCAGCATTTT.

CDR3 sequence: CASSLRLNTGYGYTF. DNA for the CDR3: TGTGCCAGCAGCCTCAGACTCAACACCGGCTATGGCTACACCTTC. The V and J genes are TRBV28 and TRBJ1-2, with D uncertain. Germline V lookup: CDR1 MDHEN, CDR2 SYDVKM. V gave up 6 bases and J gave up 4 bases, with 18 bases separating them. This CDR3 is 15 amino acids long.

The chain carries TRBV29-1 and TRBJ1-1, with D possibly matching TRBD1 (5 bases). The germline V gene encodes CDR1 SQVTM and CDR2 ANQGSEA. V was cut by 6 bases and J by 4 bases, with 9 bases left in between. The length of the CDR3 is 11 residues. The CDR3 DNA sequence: TGCAGCGTAGGGGTGGGCACTGAAGCTTTCTTT. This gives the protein CSVGVGTEAFF.

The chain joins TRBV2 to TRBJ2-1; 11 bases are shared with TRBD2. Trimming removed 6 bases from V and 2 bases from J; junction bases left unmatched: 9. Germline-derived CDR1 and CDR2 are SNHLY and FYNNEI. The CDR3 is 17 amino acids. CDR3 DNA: TGTGCCAGCAGGACCCCCTTTAGCGGGAGGGCCTACAATGAGCAGTTCTTC. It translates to CASRTPFSGRAYNEQFF. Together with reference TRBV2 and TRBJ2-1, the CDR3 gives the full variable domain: EPEVTQTPSHQVTQMGQEVILRCVPISNHLYFYWYRQILGQKVEFLVSFYNNEISEKSEIFDDQFSVERPDGSNFTLKIRSTKLEDSAMYFCASRTPFSGRAYNEQFFGPGTRLTVL.